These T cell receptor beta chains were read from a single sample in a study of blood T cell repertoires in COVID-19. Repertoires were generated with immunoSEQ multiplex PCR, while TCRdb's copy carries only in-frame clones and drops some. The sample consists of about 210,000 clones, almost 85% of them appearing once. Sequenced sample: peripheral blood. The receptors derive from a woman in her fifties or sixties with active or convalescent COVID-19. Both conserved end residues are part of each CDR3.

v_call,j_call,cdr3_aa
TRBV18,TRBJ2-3,CASSPFRGTAKLTDTQYF
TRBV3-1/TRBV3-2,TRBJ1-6,CASSQVASPLHF
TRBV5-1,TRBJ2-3,CASSLVSGSWDTQYF
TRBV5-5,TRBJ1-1,CASSPGGGIHTEAFF
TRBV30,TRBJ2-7,CAWSGRPGERQYF
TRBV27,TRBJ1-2,CASSLGGWPYGYTF
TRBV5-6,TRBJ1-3,CASSSTGLENTIYF
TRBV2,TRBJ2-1,CASRASGGPYDEQFF
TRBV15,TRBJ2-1,CATSPNRGSSYNEQFF
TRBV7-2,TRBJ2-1,CASSLMPSAYNEQFF
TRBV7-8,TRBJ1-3,CASSLRRWSASSGNTIYF
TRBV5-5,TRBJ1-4,CASSSGGSNEKLFF
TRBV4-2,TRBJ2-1,CASSQISLRGYNEQFF
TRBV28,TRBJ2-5,CASSFPGRETQYF
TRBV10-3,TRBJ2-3,CATADSTDTQYF
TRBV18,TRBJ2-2,CASSPGLAGATGELFF
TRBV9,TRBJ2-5,CASSVGQGAAETQYF
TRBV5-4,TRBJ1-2,CASSLTQGSEIF
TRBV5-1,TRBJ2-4,CASSQTGQQLNIQYF
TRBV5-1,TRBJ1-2,CASSFGTGQGYTF
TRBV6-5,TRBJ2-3,CASTRDPSTDTQYF
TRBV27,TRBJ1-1,CASRQGPEAFF
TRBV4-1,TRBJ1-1,CASSPRAGGDTEAFF
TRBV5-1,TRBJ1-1,CASSLTGEVIRAFF
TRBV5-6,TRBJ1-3,CASSLSGNTIYF
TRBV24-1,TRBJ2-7,CATSDGQGAFEQYF
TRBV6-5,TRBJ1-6,CASTTGQGDSPLHF
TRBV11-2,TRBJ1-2,CASSWDSRGSGYTF
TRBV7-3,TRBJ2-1,CASSWTSDRSSYNEQFF
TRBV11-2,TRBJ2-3,CASSSGQGAADTQYF
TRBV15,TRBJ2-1,CATSRDRNTYNEQFF
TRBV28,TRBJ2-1,CASSLLVRDREHEQFF
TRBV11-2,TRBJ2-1,CASSPQGDEQFF
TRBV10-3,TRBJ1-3,CAIKPRTGNTIYF
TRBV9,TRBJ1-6,CASSVGGGNPPPLHF
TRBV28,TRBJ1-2,CASRKRGFGTNYGYTF
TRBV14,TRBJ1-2,CASSQGNAQVFYGYTF
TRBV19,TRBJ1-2,CASTDPGTEGYTF
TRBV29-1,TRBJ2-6,CSVRTLSGANVLTF
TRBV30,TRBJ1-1,CAWDRSLNTEAFF
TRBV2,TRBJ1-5,CASSAGAGASRGPQHF
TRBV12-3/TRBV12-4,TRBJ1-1,CASSTGGTEAFF
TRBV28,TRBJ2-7,CAIDAGGSRGEQYF
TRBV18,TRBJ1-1,CASSPPTDLNTEAFF
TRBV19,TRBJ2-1,CASSRGGYNEQFF
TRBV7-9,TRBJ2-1,CASSFGKAGSAEFF
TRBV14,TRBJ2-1,CASSRRLDSHEQFF
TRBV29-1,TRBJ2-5,CSVGKQGRETQYF
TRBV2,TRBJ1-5,CASTAGGEKNQPQHF
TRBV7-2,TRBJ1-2,CASSEGQARGYTF
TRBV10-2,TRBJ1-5,CASSESQVNQPQHF
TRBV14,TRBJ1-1,CASSQEGGWRATQNTEAFF
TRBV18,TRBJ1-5,CASSPQEGSNQPQHF
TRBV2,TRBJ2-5,CAGALSLETQYF